This T cell receptor beta chain was recovered during a study of blood T cell repertoires in COVID-19. Libraries were prepared by immunoSEQ multiplex PCR; TCRdb keeps only in-frame clonotypes and omits some of them. The sample carries 250,000 to 300,000 clones, 85% to 90% recorded once. The CDR3 has 12 amino acids. Trimming cost V 9 bases and J 1 base, with 6 bases left between them. The germline V gene encodes CDR1 KGHDR and CDR2 SFDVKD. Sequences were obtained from peripheral blood. The clonotype originates from a woman aged 55-70 years with COVID-19, enrolled during active disease. This sequence joins TRBV24-1 and TRBJ2-1; D unclear. The CDR3 nucleotides are TGTGCCACCTCGGGTTCCTACAATGAGCAGTTCTTC. Translating it yields CATSGSYNEQFF.